The clone carrying this T cell receptor (beta chain) was seen more than once but under ten times. Antigen unknown. The sample belongs to a study of CD8+ T cells in alopecia areata. Study context: Tofacitinib administration to treated patients was oral, at 5 to 10 mg twice daily. Study-level results: Among the top 100, expanded CD8+ clones were significantly decreased by tofacitinib, as was scalp clonality.

The treatment denotes: oral pan-JAK inhibitor, 5-10 mg twice daily. Sequencing used cDNA as its template, made by extracting RNA and reverse transcribing it. TCRdb's copy holds only in-frame clones and misses some; the assay was immunoSEQ multiplex PCR. The data show under 150,000 clones, with approximately 51% seen just once and around 3.4% held by the top ten. The source was CD4+ T cells sorted from blood, collected at week 24, from a patient treated with tofacitinib. The receptor comes from a human donor with alopecia areata.

CDR3 DNA: TGCGCCAGCAGCCAAGATAGGACAGGGCAATATGGCTACACCTTC. Encoded protein: CASSQDRTGQYGYTF. This sequence joins TRBV4-3 and TRBJ1-2; 8 bases are a match to TRBD1. J gave up 5 bases and V 0 bases, and 5 bases lay outside the gene matches. CDR1 is LGHNA, CDR2 YSLEER, per germline. The CDR3 length is 15 residues.